The 23 T cell receptor beta chains listed next were all sequenced from one sample in a study of T cells in Graves' hyperthyroidism and ophthalmopathy. TCR beta CDR3 sequences were amplified from RNA transcripts. With the HTBI primer set, the TCR CDR3 went through a first round of RT-PCR. TCRdb re-analysed the multiplex PCR reads in MiXCR, keeping a single row per CDR3 protein. The data contain a few hundred thousand distinct CDR3 sequences, roughly a fifth of them singletons. The sample comprised blood. The source of these receptors is a woman between 50 and 59 years old with Graves' hyperthyroidism.

V is TRBV5-1 and J is TRBJ1-1, with TRBD1 matching 9 bases. CDR3 size: 15 residues. Germline values: CDR1 SGHRS, CDR2 YFSETQ. V lost 3 bases, J lost 1 base, and 4 bases stayed unmatched. The CDR3 loop is CASSYRGLRNTEAFF. The DNA of the CDR3 is TGCGCCAGCAGCTACAGGGGGCTAAGGAACACTGAAGCTTTCTTT.

This clonotype was observed at least ten times. The gene calls are TRBV2 and TRBJ1-5; D unresolved. V dropped 4 bases and J dropped 2 bases, with 12 bases sitting between them. This CDR3 contains 15 residues. The germline V gene encodes CDR1 SNHLY and CDR2 FYNNEI. CDR3 protein: CASSVIRPGNQPQHF. CDR3 DNA: TGTGCCAGCAGTGTCATACGACCCGGCAATCAGCCCCAGCATTTT.

This clonotype was seen ten or more times. V gene TRBV20-1 combines with J gene TRBJ2-4; D ambiguous. Germline V CDR1 and CDR2: DFQATT, SNEGSKA (reference sequence). The CDR3 spans 15 residues. The V end was cut by 0 bases, the J end by 2 bases, with 11 bases between. CDR3 in amino acids: CSARDSAGPKNIQYF. CDR3 bases: TGCAGTGCTAGAGATTCTGCCGGGCCCAAAAACATTCAGTACTTC.

The chain couples TRBV5-1 to TRBJ2-5; 10 nucleotides match TRBD2. The CDR3 runs 16 residues. CDR1 is SGHRS, CDR2 YFSETQ, per germline. Trimming removed 4 bases from V and 4 bases from J; junction bases left unmatched: 10. The CDR3 reads CASSPRLAGLGETQYF. Written as DNA, the CDR3 is TGCGCCAGCAGCCCACGACTAGCGGGCCTGGGAGAGACCCAGTACTTC.

This clonotype was seen repeatedly, ten times or more. The rearrangement links TRBV28 to TRBJ2-3; no clear D gene. Trimming removed 6 bases at V and 2 bases at J, with 0 bases between. The CDR3 consists of 10 residues. From germline, CDR1 is MDHEN and CDR2 SYDVKM. CDR3 nucleotide sequence: TGTGCCAGCAGCACAGATACGCAGTATTTT. Its protein is CASSTDTQYF.

Points on this clonotype: A much larger clone differs by one base, so this may be a read error. The chain has TRBV4-1 and TRBJ2-7; a weak D match, TRBD2 (6 bases). Trimming removed 4 bases from V and 3 bases from J, with 22 bases in between. CDR1 is MGHRA and CDR2 is YSYEKL in the germline V gene. The CDR3 spans 17 residues. The CDR3 here is CASSPHGLGLNNYEQYF. The DNA of the CDR3 is TGCGCCAGCAGCCCCCATGGTCTGGGACTCAATAACTACGAGCAGTACTTC.

This chain connects TRBV29-1 to TRBJ1-1; possibly TRBD1 for D (6 bases). CDR1 and CDR2 from the germline V gene are SQVTM and ANQGSEA. The CDR3 spans 12 residues. V gave up 6 bases and J gave up 4 bases, with 12 bases separating them. The CDR3 region is CSVGGGSTEAFF. The CDR3 DNA is TGCAGCGTCGGAGGGGGGAGCACTGAAGCTTTCTTT.

This clonotype was observed at least ten times. The chain uses TRBV12-5 and TRBJ1-2, with TRBD1 as a possible D gene (5 bases). Per the germline V gene, CDR1 is LGHNT and CDR2 is FRNRAP. The V end lost 2 bases, the J end lost 0 bases, and 13 bases lay between the germline ends. This CDR3 spans 16 amino acids. CDR3 sequence (DNA): TGTGCTAGTGGTTTGTCGGCAGGGAGTACTAACTATGGCTACACCTTC. Translated, it gives CASGLSAGSTNYGYTF. Filled out from reference TRBV12-5 and TRBJ1-2, the complete variable domain reads DARVTQTPRHKVTEMGQEVTMRCQPILGHNTVFWYRQTMMQGLELLAYFRNRAPLDDSGMPKDRFSAEMPDATLATLKIQPSEPRDSAVYFCASGLSAGSTNYGYTFGSGTRLTVV.

This chain connects TRBV7-6 to TRBJ2-5, with D tentatively TRBD2 (5 bases). Per the germline V gene, CDR1 is SGHVS and CDR2 is FNYEAQ. V shed 0 bases and J shed 4 bases, with 12 bases lying between them. The CDR3 runs 15 residues. For the CDR3, the DNA is TGTGCCAGCAGCTTAGCCCCTGACGGAGGAGAGACCCAGTACTTC. Its protein product is CASSLAPDGGETQYF.

The chain links TRBV28 to TRBJ2-5; possibly TRBD1 for D (5 bases). CDR1 and CDR2 (germline): MDHEN, SYDVKM. V dropped 9 bases and J dropped 4 bases, with 9 bases sitting between them. The CDR3 consists of 11 residues. CDR3: CASQGSETQYF. The CDR3 DNA follows: TGTGCCAGTCAGGGTTCAGAGACCCAGTACTTC.

This sequence joins TRBV10-2 and TRBJ2-5; 7 bases line up with TRBD1. After removal of 2 bases from V and 5 bases from J, the junction contained 11 bases not matched to a gene. The germline CDR1 and CDR2 sequences are WSHSY and SAAADI. There are 16 residues in the CDR3. CDR3 nucleotide sequence: TGCGCCAGCAGTGAGAACCGTCTAGGGGGCCGGGAGACCCAGTACTTC. This gives the protein CASSENRLGGRETQYF.

The CDR3 sequence: CASSPPQWHINYGYTF. Here the CDR3 DNA reads TGTGCCAGCAGTCCCCCGCAGTGGCACATCAACTATGGCTACACCTTC. V and J are TRBV28 and TRBJ1-2; D is undetermined. The CDR3 has 16 amino acids. The ends were cut back, 5 bases at V and 2 bases at J, with 18 bases in the middle. The germline gives CDR1 MDHEN, CDR2 SYDVKM.

V gene TRBV6-1 combines with J gene TRBJ1-2, with 10 bases aligning to TRBD1. V trimming: 5 bases; J trimming: 4 bases; junction bases outside the gene matches: 7. The germline V gene encodes CDR1 MNHNS and CDR2 SASEGT. The CDR3 length is 15 residues. The CDR3 nucleotides read TGTGCCAGCAGTCGGGACAGGGGATTGGGCTATGGCTACACCTTC. The encoded protein is CASSRDRGLGYGYTF.

This clonotype showed up many times. The CDR3 nucleotides read TGTGCCAGCAGACCCGTGCTAGCGGGAGGATACAATGAGCAGTTCTTC. Encoded protein: CASRPVLAGGYNEQFF. The chain recombines TRBV11-1 with TRBJ2-1; TRBD2 matches 11 bases. Trimming at V came to 6 bases and at J to 4 bases, leaving 8 bases not matched to a gene. The CDR3 contains 16 residues. Germline V gives CDR1 SGHAT, CDR2 FQDESV (reference sequence).

This clonotype was seen a few times. The rearrangement joins TRBV7-6 to TRBJ1-2, with TRBD1 identical over 8 bases. The V gene's germline CDR1 is SGHVS and CDR2 FNYEAQ. This CDR3 comprises 17 residues. J lost 3 bases, V lost 1 base, and 10 bases had no gene match. The CDR3 bases are TGTGCCAGCAGCTTAGGCCCGTACAGGGGGAAGTACTATGGCTACACCTTC. This encodes CASSLGPYRGKYYGYTF.

V and J are TRBV20-1 and TRBJ1-1; D is perhaps TRBD1 (6 bases). V was shortened by 4 bases and J by 7 bases, with 19 bases between the two germline ends. The germline V gene encodes CDR1 DFQATT and CDR2 SNEGSKA (reference sequence). The CDR3 has 14 amino acids. As DNA, the CDR3 is TGCAGTGCTACCCTGAGGAGGGGGAAGGGTGAAGCTTTCTTT. Translation gives CSATLRRGKGEAFF.

The rearrangement links TRBV6-5 to TRBJ1-4; possibly TRBD1 for D (5 bases). Germline CDR1 is MNHEY and CDR2 is SVGAGI. The CDR3 consists of 16 residues. V was pared by 0 bases and J by 3 bases, with 11 bases between. The CDR3 nucleotides read TGTGCCAGCAGTTACTCGATCGGGGGTTCTAATGAAAAACTGTTTTTT. Translation: CASSYSIGGSNEKLFF.

This clonotype was seen once. This chain links TRBV28 with TRBJ2-7, with 9 nucleotides matching TRBD2. The CDR3 consists of 14 residues. In germline, CDR1 is MDHEN, CDR2 SYDVKM. V lost 6 bases and J lost 2; bases outside the gene matches: 5. DNA for the CDR3: TGTGCCAGCAGCATTAGCGGGAGCGCCTACGAGCAGTACTTC. Protein product: CASSISGSAYEQYF. The full variable domain, completed using reference TRBV28 and TRBJ2-7, is DVKVTQSSRYLVKRTGEKVFLECVQDMDHENMFWYRQDPGLGLRLIYFSYDVKMKEKGDIPEGYSVSREKKERFSLILESASTNQTSMYLCASSISGSAYEQYFGPGTRLTVT.

This clonotype was recorded a few times. CDR3 DNA: TGTGCCAGCAGCTTATACTCGCGGGAATTGAACGGGGAGCTGTTTTTT. It translates to CASSLYSRELNGELFF. This chain links TRBV7-2 with TRBJ2-2; possible D gene TRBD2, 6 bases. Trimming shortened V by 2 bases and J by 7 bases, and 17 bases separated the two germline ends. The CDR3 is 16 amino acids. From germline, CDR1 is SGHTA and CDR2 FQGNSA.

This chain connects TRBV6-9 to TRBJ1-5; possible D gene TRBD1, 5 bases. Trimming cost V 4 bases and J 3 bases, with 7 bases left between them. The CDR3 extends over 13 amino acids. In germline, CDR1 is MNHGY, CDR2 SVAAGI. The CDR3 loop is CASSSGFNQPQHF. In nucleotides, the CDR3 is TGTGCCAGCAGTTCAGGGTTCAATCAGCCCCAGCATTTT.

In DNA form, the CDR3 reads TGTGCCAGTAGTATAGATGGGCTAGCGGTCGCAGATACGCAGTATTTT. Protein: CASSIDGLAVADTQYF. The J gene is TRBJ2-3, the V gene TRBV19, with 7 bases lining up with TRBD2. With 0 bases clipped from V and 4 bases from J, the junction kept 7 bases outside the gene matches. This CDR3 comprises 16 residues. The germline gives CDR1 LNHDA, CDR2 SQIVND (reference sequence).

This clonotype was counted a few times. The chain recombines TRBV2 with TRBJ1-2, with 8 bases lining up with TRBD1. After removal of 3 bases from V and 2 bases from J, the junction contained 5 bases not matched to a gene. This CDR3 spans 15 amino acids. CDR1 and CDR2 from the germline V gene are SNHLY and FYNNEI. CDR3 protein: CASSEGTGPNYGYTF. In nucleotides, the CDR3 is TGTGCCAGCAGTGAGGGGACAGGCCCCAACTATGGCTACACCTTC.

This clonotype was detected many times. The chain uses TRBV7-9 and TRBJ2-1; the D gene is possibly TRBD2 (6 bases). This CDR3 comprises 14 residues. V was pared by 1 base and J by 3 bases, with 7 bases between. Per the germline V gene, CDR1 is SEHNR and CDR2 is FQNEAQ (reference sequence). CDR3 amino acids: CASSLVGGYNEQFF. CDR3 sequence (DNA): TGTGCCAGCAGCTTAGTGGGGGGCTACAATGAGCAGTTCTTC.